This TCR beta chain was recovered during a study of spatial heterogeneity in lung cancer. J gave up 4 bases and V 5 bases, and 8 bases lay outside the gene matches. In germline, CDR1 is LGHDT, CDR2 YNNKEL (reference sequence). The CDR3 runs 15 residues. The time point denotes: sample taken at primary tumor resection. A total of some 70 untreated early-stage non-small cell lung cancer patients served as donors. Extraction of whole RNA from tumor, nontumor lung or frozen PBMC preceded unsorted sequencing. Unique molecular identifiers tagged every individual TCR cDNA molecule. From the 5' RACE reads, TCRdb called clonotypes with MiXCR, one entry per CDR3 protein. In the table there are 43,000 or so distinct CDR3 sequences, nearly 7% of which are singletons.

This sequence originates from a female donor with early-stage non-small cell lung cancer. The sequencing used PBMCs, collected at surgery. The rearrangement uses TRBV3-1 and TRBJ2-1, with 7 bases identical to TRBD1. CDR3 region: CASSSHGTEYNEQFF. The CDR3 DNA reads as TGTGCCAGCAGCTCCCACGGGACAGAGTACAATGAGCAGTTCTTC.